This section outlines one T cell receptor beta chain sequence together with its context. This entry is derived from a study of PD-L1 blockade in urothelial cancer. About the study: Dosed intravenously at 1,200 mg every 3 weeks, atezolizumab was initiated by patients in the mid-2010s. The researchers analyzed blood 3 weeks (second dose) and 6 weeks after treatment start.

Germline V lookup: CDR1 SGHAT, CDR2 FQNNGV. This CDR3 comprises 14 residues. V gave up 1 base and J gave up 2 bases, with 9 bases separating them. Time point specified: pretreatment peripheral blood. Patients presented with locally advanced or metastatic urothelial carcinoma. Each PCR received spiked synthetic TCR analog templates. Sequencing was performed with immunoSEQ multiplex PCR; in TCRdb, only in-frame clones are kept and a portion is missing. The table shows around 86,000 clones, with around four fifths occurring only once. This clonotype was obtained from a man aged 35-49 years with urothelial cancer. Specimen: PBMCs, collected around atezolizumab (anti-PD-L1) treatment. This chain connects TRBV11-2 to TRBJ2-7, with D perhaps TRBD1 (6 bases). The CDR3, as DNA: TGTGCCAGCAGCTTAGTCGCAGGGGCCTACGAGCAGTACTTC. Translation gives CASSLVAGAYEQYF.